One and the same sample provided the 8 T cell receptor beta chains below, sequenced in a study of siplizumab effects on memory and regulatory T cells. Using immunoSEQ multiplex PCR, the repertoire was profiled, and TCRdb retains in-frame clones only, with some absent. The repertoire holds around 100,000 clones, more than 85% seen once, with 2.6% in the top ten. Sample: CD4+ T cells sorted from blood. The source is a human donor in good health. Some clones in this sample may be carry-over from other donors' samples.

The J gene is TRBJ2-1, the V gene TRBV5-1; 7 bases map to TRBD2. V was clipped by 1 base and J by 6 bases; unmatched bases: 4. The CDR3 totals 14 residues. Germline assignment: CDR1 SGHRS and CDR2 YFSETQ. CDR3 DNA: TGCGCCAGCAGCTTGCGCGGGAGATCCAATGAGCAGTTCTTC. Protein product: CASSLRGRSNEQFF.

CDR3 protein: CASSLGRGGLDTEAFF. The DNA for the CDR3 is TGTGCCAGCAGCTTAGGGAGAGGGGGGTTGGACACTGAAGCTTTCTTT. The chain combines TRBV7-8 with TRBJ1-1; D possibly corresponds to TRBD1 (6 bases). CDR1 and CDR2 (germline): SGHVS, FQNEAQ. The germline V and J ends were trimmed by 1 base and 3 bases, with 15 bases remaining between them. This CDR3 has 16 residues.

The chain's CDR3 is CASSESNRDTQYF. The CDR3, as DNA: TGCGCCAGCAGTGAGTCGAATAGGGATACGCAGTATTTT. The chain joins TRBV10-1 to TRBJ2-3; D unclear. The V end was cut by 0 bases, the J end by 6 bases, with 7 bases between. The germline CDR1 and CDR2 sequences are WNHNN and SYGVQD (reference sequence). The CDR3 runs 13 residues.

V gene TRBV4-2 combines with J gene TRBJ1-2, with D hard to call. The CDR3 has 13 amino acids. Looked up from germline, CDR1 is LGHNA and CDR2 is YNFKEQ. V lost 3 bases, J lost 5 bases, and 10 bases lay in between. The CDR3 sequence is CASSHRLGYGYTF. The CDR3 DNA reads TGTGCCAGCAGCCACAGACTGGGATATGGCTACACCTTC.

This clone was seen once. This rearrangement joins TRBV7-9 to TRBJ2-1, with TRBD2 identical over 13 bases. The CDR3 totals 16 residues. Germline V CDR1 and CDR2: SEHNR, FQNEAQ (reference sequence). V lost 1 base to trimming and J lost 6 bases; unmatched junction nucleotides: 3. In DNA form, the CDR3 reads TGTGCCAGCAGCTTAGGACTAGCGGGAGGTACCAATGAGCAGTTCTTC. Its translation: CASSLGLAGGTNEQFF.

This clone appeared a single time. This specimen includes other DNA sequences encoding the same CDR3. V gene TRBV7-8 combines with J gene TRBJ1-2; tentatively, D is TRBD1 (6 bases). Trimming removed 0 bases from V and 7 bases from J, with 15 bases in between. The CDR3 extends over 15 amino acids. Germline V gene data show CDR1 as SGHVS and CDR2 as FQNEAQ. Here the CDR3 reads CASSLAGQGISGYTF. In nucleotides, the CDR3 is TGTGCCAGCAGCTTAGCGGGACAAGGAATAAGTGGCTACACCTTC.

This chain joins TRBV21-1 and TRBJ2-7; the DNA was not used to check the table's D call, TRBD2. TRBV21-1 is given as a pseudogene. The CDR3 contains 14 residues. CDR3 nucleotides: TGTGCCAGCAGCAATCGGGGAGCGCCCCACGAGCAGTACTTC. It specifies CASSNRGAPHEQYF.

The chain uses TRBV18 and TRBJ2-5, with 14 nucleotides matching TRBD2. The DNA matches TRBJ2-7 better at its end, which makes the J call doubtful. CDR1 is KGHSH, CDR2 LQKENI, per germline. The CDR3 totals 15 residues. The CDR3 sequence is CASSSGTSGSYEQYF. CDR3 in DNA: TGTGCCAGCTCAAGCGGGACTAGCGGGAGTTACGAGCAGTACTTC.